A single sample gave rise to the 15 T cell receptor beta chains below, sequenced in a study of neurological immune-mediated disorders. From the 5' RACE reads, TCRdb called clonotypes with MiXCR, one entry per CDR3 protein. The table lists 55,000 to 75,000 distinct CDR3 sequences, 2% to 2.5% of them singletons, with about 3% in the top ten. Sequencing input: PBMCs. The source of these receptors is a man over 45 with multiple sclerosis.

Many counts were recorded for this clonotype. V usage is TRBV7-3 and J usage is TRBJ2-3; 7 bases align to TRBD2. Germline loops: CDR1 SGHTA, CDR2 FQGTGA. The CDR3 has 15 amino acids. Trimming took 5 bases from V and 4 from J; bases not matched to a gene: 9. The CDR3 protein is CASSLGGSVPDTQYF. The CDR3 bases are TGTGCCAGCAGCCTCGGGGGGTCGGTCCCAGATACGCAGTATTTT.

The table lists this clonotype with many counts. J is TRBJ2-7 and V is TRBV19; perhaps TRBD1 as D (5 bases). Per the germline V gene, CDR1 is LNHDA and CDR2 is SQIVND (reference sequence). The CDR3 is 13 amino acids. Trimming took off 8 bases at V and 11 bases at J, with 22 bases between the two ends. In nucleotides, the CDR3 is TGTGCCAGTGCAATGCTAGGGGATTCGAGCAAGTACTTC. Its translation: CASAMLGDSSKYF.

This clonotype was seen a few times. One base away lies a much larger clone, so this may be a sequencing read error. The chain couples TRBV6-4 to TRBJ1-1; D is ambiguous. Germline V gene data show CDR1 as MRHNA and CDR2 as SNTAGT. The CDR3 has 15 residues. Trimming cost V 5 bases and J 0 bases, with 13 bases left between them. The DNA for the CDR3 is TGTGCCAGCAGTCAAAAGGGAAACTTGAACACTGAAGCTTTCTTT. Encoded protein: CASSQKGNLNTEAFF.

This clonotype was observed at least ten times. The chain couples TRBV12-3 or TRBV12-4 to TRBJ2-1; D possibly corresponds to TRBD2 (5 bases). Between the trimmed V and J ends, which lost 3 bases and 8 bases, there was a span of 11 bases. The CDR3 consists of 13 residues. In nucleotides, the CDR3 is TGTGCCAGCAGTTTGTCGGGGTCCCATGAGCAGTTCTTC. As protein: CASSLSGSHEQFF.

This clonotype appeared a few times. This chain links TRBV3-1 with TRBJ2-1; 8 bases are a match to TRBD1. The CDR3 length is 16 residues. Germline CDR1 and CDR2: LGHDT and YNNKEL (reference sequence). Unmatched junction bases numbered 8, after V lost 4 bases and J lost 3 bases. CDR3 sequence (DNA): TGTGCCAGCAGCCCATTAGCAGGGGGCGGCTACAATGAGCAGTTCTTC. Protein product: CASSPLAGGGYNEQFF.

This clonotype was counted at least ten times. The J gene is TRBJ1-3, the V gene TRBV25-1, with D possibly TRBD1 on 5 matching bases. Germline V gene lookup returns CDR1 MGHDK and CDR2 SYGVNS. The CDR3 totals 14 residues. Trimming removed 7 bases at V and 4 bases at J, with 14 bases between. The CDR3 sequence is CASTSGRMGNTIYF. The CDR3, as DNA: TGTGCCAGCACCTCAGGGAGGATGGGAAACACCATATATTTT.

This clonotype has at least ten counts. The chain recombines TRBV4-1 with TRBJ2-1, with 11 bases fitting TRBD1. CDR1 MGHRA and CDR2 YSYEKL come from the germline V gene. CDR3 size: 16 residues. J lost 8 bases, V lost 2 bases, and 8 bases had no gene match. The CDR3 region is CASSQFPGQGVYEQFF. CDR3 nucleotide sequence: TGCGCCAGCAGCCAATTCCCGGGACAGGGGGTGTATGAGCAGTTCTTC.

This clonotype was found a few times. V gene TRBV2 combines with J gene TRBJ2-2, with a tentative D call TRBD1 (5 bases). This CDR3 contains 13 residues. V shed 7 bases and J shed 6 bases, with 12 bases lying between them. Per germline, CDR1 SNHLY and CDR2 FYNNEI. The CDR3 bases are TGTGCCAGCACAAAGTCAGGGTCCGGGGAGCTGTTTTTT. Its translation is CASTKSGSGELFF.

This clonotype was seen many times. The chain recombines TRBV4-1 with TRBJ2-1; D possibly corresponds to TRBD1 (5 bases). CDR1 MGHRA and CDR2 YSYEKL come from the germline V gene. Trimming shortened V by 4 bases and J by 1 base, and 17 bases separated the two germline ends. The CDR3 sequence is 17 residues long. The CDR3 protein is CASSPHPARGSYNEQFF. Here the CDR3 DNA reads TGCGCCAGCAGCCCACACCCTGCTAGGGGTTCCTACAATGAGCAGTTCTTC.

This clonotype has more than one count but fewer than ten. This chain's CDR3 is CASSSPTGGAGFSGNTIYF. CDR3 nucleotides: TGTGCCAGCAGTTCACCGACAGGGGGTGCGGGATTCTCTGGAAACACCATATATTTT. The V call is TRBV27, the J call TRBJ1-3; 9 bases are a match to TRBD1. The V gene's germline CDR1 is MNHEY and CDR2 SMNVEV (reference sequence). The CDR3 has 19 residues. The junction had 13 bases not matched to a gene; V was cut back by 4 bases and J by 0 bases.

This clonotype came up many times. The chain links TRBV27 to TRBJ2-5; 7 bases line up with TRBD2. There are 14 residues in the CDR3. Germline loops: CDR1 MNHEY, CDR2 SMNVEV (reference sequence). J gave up 4 bases and V 10 bases, and 12 bases lay outside the gene matches. This CDR3 reads CATRGSRDRETQYF. DNA for the CDR3: TGTGCCACCCGCGGGAGTAGGGATCGAGAGACCCAGTACTTC.

The chain carries TRBV20-1 and TRBJ2-1, with 12 bases fitting TRBD2. V lost 3 bases, J lost 2 bases, and 5 bases stayed unmatched. CDR1 is DFQATT, CDR2 SNEGSKA, per germline (reference sequence). This CDR3 has 16 amino acids. The CDR3 region has the DNA TGCAGTGCTAGCTATGGACTAGCGGGAACCTACAATGAGCAGTTCTTC. Amino acid sequence: CSASYGLAGTYNEQFF.

This clonotype was counted many times. The chain joins TRBV5-1 to TRBJ2-1, with unresolved D. The germline V gene has CDR1 SGHRS and CDR2 YFSETQ. The CDR3 is made up of 15 amino acids. Trimming took off 0 bases at V and 0 bases at J, with 7 bases between the two ends. The CDR3 nucleotides are TGCGCCAGCAGCTTGGGAACAGCCTCCTACAATGAGCAGTTCTTC. This codes for CASSLGTASYNEQFF. The variable domain in full, with the rest retrieved from reference TRBV5-1 and TRBJ2-1, is KAGVTQTPRYLIKTRGQQVTLSCSPISGHRSVSWYQQTPGQGLQFLFEYFSETQRNKGNFPGRFSGRQFSNSRSEMNVSTLELGDSALYLCASSLGTASYNEQFFGPGTRLTVL.

This clonotype was recorded many times. In DNA, the CDR3 is TGTGCCAGCAGTTTAGGCGGGGTAACCTACGAGCAGTACTTC. Its translation: CASSLGGVTYEQYF. This chain links TRBV27 with TRBJ2-7; TRBD2 is a possible D gene (6 bases). This CDR3 has 14 amino acids. Looked up from germline, CDR1 is MNHEY and CDR2 is SMNVEV (reference sequence). V gave up 2 bases and J gave up 2 bases, with 10 bases separating them.

This clonotype appeared many times. The V and J genes are TRBV27 and TRBJ2-7; D call uncertain. Germline V CDR1 and CDR2: MNHEY, SMNVEV (reference sequence). The CDR3 has 9 residues. V lost 6 bases, J lost 5 bases, and 2 bases lay in between. This CDR3 is CASSNEQYF. CDR3 nucleotides: TGTGCCAGCAGCAACGAGCAGTACTTC.